This T cell receptor (beta chain) is drawn from a study of T-cell memory formation after mild COVID-19. Study information: Largely, TCR clusters stayed within a single donor.

This CDR3 has 16 amino acids. CDR1 and CDR2 from the germline V gene are MNHEY and SVGAGI. The ends were cut back, 0 bases at V and 4 bases at J, with 15 bases in the middle. As regards this clonotype: Its antigen is unidentified.

A single record per CDR3 protein comes from TCRdb applying MiXCR to the 5' RACE reads. Among approximately 400,000 distinct CDR3 sequences listed, 20% to 25% were seen once. Findings and limits, study-wide: Shrinking CD4+ clones resided mostly in CM and EM, and CD8+ ones in EMRA. Pre-infection memory harbored some responding clones, suggesting cross-reactive memory joined.

The sequence was collected from an adult woman who had mild COVID-19 (a few samples of this study predate the infection). Cell type and time point are not known. The chain recombines TRBV6-5 with TRBJ1-1; TRBD1 is a possible D gene (5 bases). The sample comprised PBMCs or a T cell subset sorted from them (not recorded which). The CDR3 reads CASSYSVTAPSTEAFF. CDR3 nucleotides: TGTGCCAGCAGTTACTCCGTGACAGCCCCCAGCACTGAAGCTTTCTTT.